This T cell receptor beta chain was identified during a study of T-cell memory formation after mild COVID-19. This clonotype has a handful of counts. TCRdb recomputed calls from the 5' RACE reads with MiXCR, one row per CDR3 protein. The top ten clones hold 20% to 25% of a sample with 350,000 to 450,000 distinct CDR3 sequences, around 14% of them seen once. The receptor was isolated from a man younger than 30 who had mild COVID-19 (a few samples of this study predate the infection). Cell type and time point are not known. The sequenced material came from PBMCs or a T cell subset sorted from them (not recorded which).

The DNA for the CDR3 is TGTGCCAGCAGCCCAGGGGGCGCAAACACTGAAGCTTTCTTT. Protein sequence: CASSPGGANTEAFF. The chain is built from TRBV7-3 and TRBJ1-1, with 8 bases matching TRBD1. Trimming at V came to 5 bases and at J to 2 bases, leaving 4 bases not matched to a gene. The germline CDR1 and CDR2 sequences are SGHTA and FQGTGA. This CDR3 comprises 14 residues.